Below are 6 T cell receptor beta chains sequenced from a single sample in a study of beta chain features in type 1 diabetes. cDNA synthesis used the whole RNA isolate, giving expressed TCRB sequences. Sequencing was performed with immunoSEQ multiplex PCR; in TCRdb, only in-frame clones are kept and a portion is missing. Altogether more than 200,000 clones are present, about a sixth being singletons, with the ten largest covering less than 0.09%. General observations from the study: Among all four CD4+ subsets, Type 1 diabetes patients had TCRB CDR3s that were moderately but significantly shorter.

No antigens are known for them. What was sequenced was naive CD4+ T cells from blood. The receptors here all came from a man aged 25-45 years with type 1 diabetes.

This clone has a handful of counts. The J gene is TRBJ2-2, the V gene TRBV28, with D tentatively TRBD2 (5 bases). The V end lost 8 bases, the J end lost 5 bases, and 12 bases lay between the germline ends. CDR1 is MDHEN and CDR2 is SYDVKM in the germline V gene. The CDR3 runs 13 residues. In DNA form, the CDR3 reads TGTGCCAGCGTAGCGTCGTGGACCGGGGAGCTGTTTTTT. Translating gives CASVASWTGELFF. The whole variable domain, remainder taken from reference TRBV28 and TRBJ2-2, is DVKVTQSSRYLVKRTGEKVFLECVQDMDHENMFWYRQDPGLGLRLIYFSYDVKMKEKGDIPEGYSVSREKKERFSLILESASTNQTSMYLCASVASWTGELFFGEGSRLTVL.

This sequence joins TRBV18 and TRBJ2-7; D may be TRBD1 or TRBD2 (5 bases each). The CDR3 spans 13 residues. Deletions cut 2 bases from V and 5 bases from J, with 10 bases between. Germline CDR1 and CDR2: KGHSH and LQKENI. For the CDR3, the DNA is TGTGCCAGCTCACCAGGGGACCGCCACGAGCAGTACTTC. This translates into CASSPGDRHEQYF.

This clone turned up a few times. V and J are TRBV9 and TRBJ2-1; unclear D gene. CDR3 length equals 15 residues. V was clipped by 0 bases and J by 4 bases, with 11 bases between them. In germline, CDR1 is SGDLS, CDR2 YYNGEE. The CDR3 loop reads CASSVAGRTYNEQFF. DNA for the CDR3: TGTGCCAGCAGCGTAGCTGGGCGGACGTACAATGAGCAGTTCTTC.

This clone was seen a few times. The rearrangement links TRBV30 to TRBJ1-1; no firm D call. V dropped 0 bases and J dropped 7 bases, with 6 bases sitting between them. The germline V gene encodes CDR1 GTSNPN and CDR2 SVGIG (reference sequence). This CDR3 spans 11 amino acids. CDR3 region: CAWSVRGEAFF. In DNA, the CDR3 is TGTGCCTGGAGTGTGCGGGGTGAAGCTTTCTTT.

This clone occurred a few times. The chain combines TRBV30 with TRBJ1-4; D unclear. The CDR3 sequence is 12 residues long. The germline CDR1 and CDR2 sequences are GTSNPN and SVGIG (reference sequence). The V end lost 5 bases, the J end lost 5 bases, and 9 bases lay between the germline ends. CDR3 loop: CAWGLMNEKLFF. The CDR3 nucleotides are TGTGCCTGGGGCTTAATGAATGAAAAACTGTTTTTT.

This rearrangement joins TRBV9 to TRBJ1-1; D gene unclear. V lost 0 bases and J 4 bases, leaving 13 bases between the germline ends. This CDR3 comprises 15 residues. The V gene's germline CDR1 is SGDLS and CDR2 YYNGEE. The CDR3, as DNA: TGTGCCAGCAGCGTAGTCCCCACTCGAGGCACTGAAGCTTTCTTT. Residues: CASSVVPTRGTEAFF.